Listed here are 32 T cell receptor beta chains from one sample, sequenced in a study of identical twins. One entry per CDR3 protein, called by TCRdb with MiXCR from the 5' RACE reads. The data hold a few hundred thousand distinct CDR3 sequences, with more than 9% observed a single time. These data are also associated with another study on yellow fever vaccine responses in identical twins.

Sequences were obtained from PBMCs. Receptors were obtained from a woman under 30 in good health.

The rearrangement links TRBV5-1 to TRBJ1-4; TRBD1 might be the D (5 bases). This CDR3 spans 13 amino acids. Germline V gene sequence: CDR1 SGHRS, CDR2 YFSETQ. Between the trimmed V and J ends, which lost 5 bases and 8 bases, there was a span of 13 bases. CDR3 sequence reads: CASSGHLGEKLFF. The CDR3 DNA reads as TGCGCCAGCAGTGGACACCTTGGGGAAAAACTGTTTTTT.

This clonotype has ten or more counts. This chain connects TRBV12-3 or TRBV12-4 to TRBJ2-7; D unresolved. V was cut by 11 bases and J by 7 bases, with 15 bases left in between. This CDR3 has 11 amino acids. The CDR3 spells CASKATDEQYF. The CDR3 bases are TGTGCCTCAAAGGCGACCGATGAGCAGTACTTC.

This clonotype was found a few times. The rearrangement uses TRBV24-1 and TRBJ2-3; D is unresolved. The CDR3 contains 16 residues. Germline assignment: CDR1 KGHDR and CDR2 SFDVKD. The ends were cut back, 4 bases at V and 0 bases at J, with 13 bases in the middle. The chain's CDR3 is CATSDSGPASTDTQYF. The DNA for the CDR3 is TGTGCCACCAGTGACTCCGGACCGGCCAGCACAGATACGCAGTATTTT.

This clonotype was picked up a small number of times. DNA for the CDR3: TGTGCCAGCAGCCGAATCCCCCAGGCAGAGGGCCTTAATTCACCCCTCCACTTT. It yields the protein CASSRIPQAEGLNSPLHF. The chain couples TRBV7-8 to TRBJ1-6; D not certain. The V gene lost 5 bases and the J gene lost 6 bases, with 23 bases spanning the gap. CDR1 and CDR2 (germline): SGHVS, FQNEAQ. This CDR3 is 18 amino acids long.

In its sample, this clonotype was seen many times. The genes are TRBV5-1 and TRBJ2-3; the D is unclear. This CDR3 comprises 13 residues. V was trimmed by 3 bases and J by 6 bases, leaving 11 bases between them. Germline CDR1 and CDR2: SGHRS and YFSETQ. The CDR3, as DNA: TGCGCCAGCAGCTCATTGACCTCGGATACGCAGTATTTT. It codes for CASSSLTSDTQYF.

This clonotype was recorded at least ten times. The genes are TRBV7-6 and TRBJ2-1, with 8 bases matching TRBD1. There are 15 residues in the CDR3. From germline, CDR1 is SGHVS and CDR2 FNYEAQ. Losses at the gene ends were 4 bases for V and 5 bases for J; bases not matched to a gene: 7. Here the CDR3 reads CASSSDRGRHNEQFF. The CDR3 DNA sequence: TGTGCCAGCAGCTCAGACAGGGGCAGACACAATGAGCAGTTCTTC.

Comments on this clonotype: It may be a read error: a sequence one base away is much more abundant. Because the CDR3 is missing its conserved closing phenylalanine or tryptophan, this is likely a read error. This chain connects TRBV29-1 to TRBJ2-1; TRBD1 aligns across 12 bases. V trimming: 6 bases; J trimming: 13 bases; junction bases outside the gene matches: 4. Germline CDR1 and CDR2: SQVTM and ANQGSEA. The CDR3 is made up of 11 amino acids. CDR3 region: CSVGTGGDQFL. For the CDR3, the DNA is TGCAGCGTCGGGACAGGGGGCGACCAGTTCCTC.

The J gene is TRBJ2-2, the V gene TRBV9; D is unresolved. This CDR3 region has 14 residues. CDR1 is SGDLS and CDR2 is YYNGEE in the germline V gene. Trimming shortened V by 3 bases and J by 4 bases, and 10 bases separated the two germline ends. For the CDR3, the DNA is TGTGCCAGCAGCGCACTCCTTGGCACCGGGGAGCTGTTTTTT. Its protein is CASSALLGTGELFF.

The chain employs TRBV6-2 or TRBV6-3 and TRBJ2-7; 9 bases agree with TRBD2. Germline V gene sequence: CDR1 MNHEY, CDR2 SVGEGT. The CDR3 spans 17 residues. V shed 6 bases, J shed 3 bases, and the junction held 15 bases outside the gene matches. The CDR3 sequence: CASSPLLAGASGYEQYF. CDR3 bases: TGTGCCAGCAGCCCACTGTTAGCGGGAGCGTCCGGCTACGAGCAGTACTTC.

The chain is built from TRBV29-1 and TRBJ2-7; tentative D call: TRBD1 (5 bases). The V end lost 2 bases, the J end lost 3 bases, and 11 bases lay between the germline ends. The CDR3 has 13 residues. Germline-derived CDR1 and CDR2 are SQVTM and ANQGSEA. CDR3 in amino acids: CSVETPGIYEQYF. The CDR3 DNA is TGCAGCGTTGAAACACCAGGGATCTACGAGCAGTACTTC.

The gene calls are TRBV12-3 or TRBV12-4 and TRBJ2-5; possibly TRBD1 for D (6 bases). The V end lost 6 bases, the J end lost 4 bases, and 12 bases lay between the germline ends. The CDR3 has 13 amino acids. The CDR3 DNA is TGTGCCAGCAGAGGACAGAAGGGAGAGACCCAGTACTTC. Residues: CASRGQKGETQYF.

This clonotype was detected many times. The J gene is TRBJ2-7, the V gene TRBV12-3 or TRBV12-4; D may match TRBD1 or TRBD2 (5 bases each). The germline V and J ends were trimmed by 3 bases and 0 bases, with 9 bases remaining between them. The CDR3 consists of 14 residues. DNA for the CDR3: TGTGCCAGCAGTTTCAAGGGGACCTCCTACGAGCAGTACTTC. This sequence encodes CASSFKGTSYEQYF.

This clonotype was seen a handful of times. The chain joins TRBV20-1 to TRBJ2-1; D remains unclear. The V gene lost 0 bases and the J gene lost 11 bases, with 17 bases spanning the gap. The CDR3 is 14 amino acids. The germline V gene has CDR1 DFQATT and CDR2 SNEGSKA (reference sequence). CDR3 DNA sequence: TGCAGTGCTAGAGATCAAGAGAATCGTGGTCAGCAGTTCTTC. Translation: CSARDQENRGQQFF.

The chain joins TRBV10-2 to TRBJ2-2; possible D gene TRBD1, 6 bases. V shed 6 bases and J shed 2 bases, with 13 bases lying between them. The germline V gene has CDR1 WSHSY and CDR2 SAAADI. The CDR3 is made up of 15 amino acids. The CDR3 nucleotides read TGCGCCAGCAGGCCCGGGACACTCAACACCGGGGAGCTGTTTTTT. Translated: CASRPGTLNTGELFF.

This clonotype occurred many times. The V gene is TRBV20-1, the J gene TRBJ1-5, with D hard to call. The CDR3 length is 13 residues. V was trimmed by 6 bases and J by 2 bases, leaving 11 bases between them. The germline CDR1 and CDR2 sequences are DFQATT and SNEGSKA (reference sequence). The DNA for the CDR3 is TGCAGTGCCCGTGGACCCGGCAATCAGCCCCAGCATTTT. Amino acid sequence: CSARGPGNQPQHF.

The CDR3 coding sequence is TGCAGAGTTCTGTCGACAGGCACAGATACGCAGTATTTT. It codes for CRVLSTGTDTQYF. This chain uses TRBV29-1 with TRBJ2-3; D possibly corresponds to TRBD1 (5 bases). CDR3 length: 13 amino acids. Germline V CDR1 and CDR2: SQVTM, ANQGSEA.

This clonotype was detected ten times or more. The V gene is TRBV10-3, the J gene TRBJ2-1; D is unresolved. CDR3 length: 14 residues. V was trimmed by 0 bases and J by 7 bases, leaving 10 bases between them. In germline, CDR1 is ENHRY, CDR2 SYGVKD. CDR3 protein: CAISESFAMNEQFF. The CDR3 DNA is TGTGCCATCAGTGAGTCGTTCGCGATGAATGAGCAGTTCTTC.

This clonotype came up a few times. The rearrangement joins TRBV12-3 or TRBV12-4 to TRBJ2-1; D perhaps matches TRBD1 (6 bases). Trimming removed 6 bases at V and 4 bases at J, with 16 bases between. The CDR3 consists of 15 residues. The CDR3 spells CASRPTGSFYNEQFF. The CDR3 DNA follows: TGTGCCAGCAGACCAACAGGGAGTTTTTACAATGAGCAGTTCTTC.

In the case of this clonotype: A single base separates this from a much larger clone, so it may be a read error. DNA for the CDR3: TGTGCCAGCAGTGGCTACAGCTACGAGCAGTACTTC. Translation gives CASSGYSYEQYF. V gene TRBV6-6 combines with J gene TRBJ2-7; D gene unclear. Germline CDR1 is MNHNY and CDR2 is SVGAGI (reference sequence). With 5 bases removed from V and 3 bases from J, the gap between germline ends came to 8 bases. This CDR3 region has 12 residues.

Ten or more counts support this clonotype. The gene calls are TRBV7-8 and TRBJ2-1; D might be TRBD1 or TRBD2, each matching 5 bases. The V end was cut by 5 bases, the J end by 2 bases, with 16 bases between. The germline V gene has CDR1 SGHVS and CDR2 FQNEAQ. The CDR3 totals 16 residues. CDR3 region: CASSPSGAGPYNEQFF. The CDR3 coding sequence is TGTGCCAGCAGCCCAAGTGGGGCGGGTCCCTACAATGAGCAGTTCTTC.

Concerning this clonotype itself: This may come from a read error, since a much larger clone is one base off. The V call is TRBV9, the J call TRBJ1-5, with D perhaps TRBD1 (5 bases). Germline CDR1 and CDR2: SGDLS and YYNGEE. The CDR3 extends over 16 amino acids. The DNA for the CDR3 is TGTGCCAACAGCAATTTTGGGCAGGGCTGCAATCAGCCCCAGCATTTT. The encoded protein is CANSNFGQGCNQPQHF.

V usage is TRBV14 and J usage is TRBJ2-7; D is possibly TRBD1 (7 bases). V lost 3 bases, J lost 3 bases, and 12 bases lay in between. The CDR3 runs to 14 residues. Germline-derived CDR1 and CDR2 are SGHDN and FVKESK. CDR3 loop: CASSHFQGGYEQYF. DNA for the CDR3: TGTGCCAGCAGCCATTTCCAGGGGGGCTACGAGCAGTACTTC.

This clonotype was picked up a small number of times. The chain uses TRBV9 and TRBJ1-1; D perhaps matches TRBD1 (5 bases). This CDR3 is built from 14 residues. V lost 4 bases and J lost 0, with 10 bases in between. Germline-derived CDR1 and CDR2 are SGDLS and YYNGEE. The CDR3 region has the DNA TGTGCCAGCAGCCCCAAACAGGTGAACACTGAAGCTTTCTTT. It translates to CASSPKQVNTEAFF.

This clonotype was detected many times. The chain joins TRBV6-4 to TRBJ2-2, with 7 bases lining up with TRBD1. The CDR3 totals 14 residues. Germline CDR1 reads MRHNA; CDR2 reads SNTAGT. Unmatched junction bases numbered 4, after V lost 6 bases and J lost 3 bases. The CDR3 DNA is TGTGCCAGCAGCACAGGGGTCCACACCGGGGAGCTGTTTTTT. It encodes CASSTGVHTGELFF.

A few counts support this clonotype. The chain joins TRBV18 to TRBJ1-1; 7 bases are shared with TRBD1. The V and J ends lost 3 bases and 1 base, in that order; junction bases with no gene match: 2. CDR3 size: 14 residues. Germline V gene data show CDR1 as KGHSH and CDR2 as LQKENI. This CDR3 reads CASSPTGRNTEAFF. CDR3 DNA: TGTGCCAGCTCACCGACAGGGAGGAACACTGAAGCTTTCTTT.

This clonotype was counted between two and nine times. The chain couples TRBV3-1 to TRBJ2-7; unclear D gene. Germline CDR1 and CDR2: LGHDT and YNNKEL (reference sequence). Between the trimmed V and J ends, which lost 0 bases and 7 bases, there was a span of 13 bases. The length of the CDR3 is 14 residues. DNA for the CDR3: TGTGCCAGCAGCCAAGATACGGCTAGTAAAGAGCAGTACTTC. Its translation is CASSQDTASKEQYF.

This clonotype was counted only a few times. V gene TRBV24-1 combines with J gene TRBJ2-5; 7 bases map to TRBD1. CDR3 length: 14 amino acids. After removal of 4 bases from V and 2 bases from J, the junction contained 3 bases not matched to a gene. The germline CDR1 and CDR2 sequences are KGHDR and SFDVKD. The CDR3 region has the DNA TGTGCCACCAGTGAGGACAGGCGACAAGAGACCCAGTACTTC. This translates into CATSEDRRQETQYF.

The V gene is TRBV7-9, the J gene TRBJ2-7; 8 bases line up with TRBD1. This CDR3 comprises 15 residues. CDR1 and CDR2 from the germline V gene are SEHNR and FQNEAQ (reference sequence). The V gene end was trimmed by 5 bases and the J gene end by 9 bases; junction bases not matched to a gene: 15. Here the CDR3 DNA reads TGTGCCAGCAGCATCGGACAGGGTAACAGGGACGGGCAGTACTTC. Its translation: CASSIGQGNRDGQYF.

This clonotype was seen a few times. This chain connects TRBV7-9 to TRBJ2-2, with D perhaps matching TRBD2 (5 bases). Germline CDR1 is SEHNR and CDR2 is FQNEAQ (reference sequence). The CDR3 is 17 residues long. V gave up 6 bases and J gave up 2 bases, with 19 bases separating them. The DNA for the CDR3 is TGTGCCAGCAGTGGCCGTGGAGTGGGAGTTAACACCGGGGAGCTGTTTTTT. This translates into CASSGRGVGVNTGELFF.

This clonotype was seen ten or more times. The V call is TRBV20-1, the J call TRBJ2-7; tentatively, D is TRBD2 (5 bases). The ends were cut back, 2 bases at V and 6 bases at J, with 17 bases in the middle. The CDR3 is made up of 14 amino acids. Germline lookup yields CDR1 DFQATT and CDR2 SNEGSKA (reference sequence). The CDR3 region has the DNA TGCAGTGCTAGACGAGGGAGTTCCGAGATCGAGCAGTACTTC. It encodes CSARRGSSEIEQYF.

This clonotype was found many times. The chain recombines TRBV25-1 with TRBJ2-1; D is uncertain. Germline V gene lookup returns CDR1 MGHDK and CDR2 SYGVNS. V was trimmed by 5 bases and J by 4 bases, leaving 6 bases between them. The CDR3 totals 12 residues. The CDR3 nucleotides read TGTGCCAGCAGTATTAGATACAATGAGCAGTTCTTC. Residues: CASSIRYNEQFF.

This clonotype was observed many times. The chain carries TRBV10-3 and TRBJ2-2; 8 nucleotides agree with TRBD2. Unmatched junction bases numbered 2, after V lost 4 bases and J lost 1 base. The CDR3 is made up of 15 amino acids. Germline V gives CDR1 ENHRY, CDR2 SYGVKD. In DNA, the CDR3 is TGTGCCATCAGTGGGAGCGGGAGGAACACCGGGGAGCTGTTTTTT. It yields the protein CAISGSGRNTGELFF.